This note documents a single TCR beta chain sequence. This entry belongs to a study of blood T cell repertoires in COVID-19. The overall study: Sites in the United States, Italy and Spain provided acute and convalescent COVID-19 samples. The cDNA or gDNA used as material had been derived from T cells, B-cell-depleted T cells, or PBMCs.

Per the authors' pipeline: Estimation of nucleated cell counts was performed using reference gene primer amplification. Libraries were prepared by immunoSEQ multiplex PCR; TCRdb keeps only in-frame clonotypes and omits some of them. V and J calls and clone size follow that table, whereas D and trimming were derived from the DNA. The profile shows about 250,000 clones, 70% to 85% of them singletons. V was cut by 6 bases and J by 2 bases, with 8 bases left in between. The CDR3 spans 13 residues. Germline CDR1 MNHEY, CDR2 SMNVEV (reference sequence). Specimen: peripheral blood. The chain combines TRBV27 with TRBJ1-5, with D perhaps TRBD1 (5 bases). This TCR was recovered from a woman at least 80 years old with acute or convalescent COVID-19. The CDR3 DNA follows: TGTGCCAGCAGGTTACAGGGCAATCAGCCCCAGCATTTT. Amino acids: CASRLQGNQPQHF.